This T cell receptor (beta chain) was obtained from a study of beta chain features in type 1 diabetes (dated by TCRdb to 2017 to 2018). At the level of the whole study: Mean age, gender distribution, total cell number and subset yield were not different between patients and healthy donors. Regulatory and stem cell-like memory subsets were obtained from only 8 patients and about 8 healthy donors, while naive and central memory subsets were obtained from all 30 or so donors. A total of roughly 99,000,000 sorted cells were examined across all samples, and the number of cells per subset was strongly correlated with RNA yield. The study compared the TCRB repertoires of sorted circulating CD4+ T cell subsets in recently diagnosed type 1 diabetes patients with those in matched healthy donors.

On the study overall, not on this receptor specifically: Because small numbers of individuals were included in the HLA sub-analyses, any influence of HLA type on TCRB rearrangement was left unresolved. Because cDNA was sequenced instead of genomic DNA, highly expressing activated cells could be over-represented, though the groups showed no difference in activation or CD3 levels. Shorter templates might be favored by PCR, yet because patient and control samples were amplified and corrected together, any such skew would affect both groups equally. A moderate but significant shortening of TCRB CDR3 length was observed in type 1 diabetes patients in all four CD4+ subsets. Patients with type 1 diabetes made fewer insertions and deleted more nucleotides at VDJ recombination sites, implying thymic rearrangement abnormalities. Naive, central memory and regulatory TCRB repertoires appeared to be more similar among patients than among healthy donors.

Each donor gave one peripheral blood draw, averaging roughly 0.11 L, which was collected into heparinised tubes. Naive, central memory, regulatory and stem cell-like memory CD4+ T cells were sorted on a BD FACSAria II using a panel including CD45RO, CCR7, CD25, CD127, CD95 and CD27. Every sorted population had a purity above 95%. PBMCs were isolated immediately by Lymphoprep density gradient centrifugation and stained directly without culture. Samples were stained and sorted in pairs, with one healthy donor and one patient per experiment, so that batch effects were minimized. This clone was detected a few times. Its antigen is currently not known. Per-nucleotide qualities are absent, and no much larger clonotype sits a single base away. The entire isolated RNA was reverse transcribed using the High Capacity cDNA Reverse Transcription Kit, and thus expressed TCRB transcripts were sequenced. Deep immunoSEQ sequencing was performed on naive, central memory and regulatory T cell samples, with an average of around 3.5 million total reads per sample. Sorted cells were lysed in RLT buffer and RNA was extracted with DNase-treated RNeasy Micro or Mini kits, depending on cell number. Each cell subset was processed separately to prevent cross-contamination, with patient and healthy donor samples processed together. Using the immunoSEQ multiplex PCR, TCRB sequences were amplified from cDNA into 87-bp fragments spanning the CDR3 region. Sequencing of the amplicons was performed on the Illumina HiSeq platform. The study's processing was this. Synthetic template baselines were used to correct PCR bias computationally, reads within Hamming distance 2 were collapsed together, and singletons that could not be merged were discarded. Reads were aligned to IMGT to assign V, D and J genes, CDR3 length, and insertions or deletions at six rearrangement sites. Within each subset, clonotype counts were normalized to sorted cell number, after which true diversity and Gini coefficients were computed with the tcR R package. The overlap coefficient, calculated on TCRB nucleotide sequences, was used to quantify repertoire sharing. Out-of-frame TCRB sequences from naive cells were analyzed to stand in for the pre-selection repertoire. The table was pulled from immuneACCESS by TCRdb, which kept in-frame rearrangements only. Such tables lose some clones; where checked, under half of the loss comes from unresolved V genes, and the rest has no known cause. From that table come the V and J calls and clone size; the DNA was used to work out D and trimming. This sample has about 620,000 clones in its table, and around 16% of those were observed once. Of the sample, about 0.097% falls within the top ten clones.

The CDR3, from cysteine to phenylalanine, totals 15 residues. Solely the CDR3 DNA is kept, with 45 bases framed from the first base. The germline V gene yields SGHVS for CDR1 and FQNEAQ for CDR2. V is pared back by 1 base and J by 0 bases, with 7 bases lying between the germline termini. Material: naive CD4+ T cells from blood. Sample cell subset or site, as interpreted from the label and publication: true naive CD4+ T cells. The sequence was collected from a man between 18 and 35 years old in good health. This receptor chain uses TRBV7-8 and TRBJ2-4; too little of a D gene remains to name it. The CDR3 in this case is CASSLGILAKNIQYF. The sequence in DNA is TGTGCCAGCAGCTTAGGGATCCTAGCCAAAAACATTCAGTACTTC.